This T cell receptor (beta chain) stems from a study of cytomegalovirus exposure and HLA in healthy donors. General study results and limits: TCR beta V- and J-gene trimming was later associated with a missense DCLRE1C variant.

Remarks on this clone: Its antigen is still unknown.

The V segment lost 2 bases and the J segment 6 bases; nucleotides outside the gene matches: 7. CDR1 and CDR2 from the germline V gene are GTSNPN and SVGIG (reference sequence). CDR3 length equals 15 residues. The study ran its PCR with 60 Vbeta and 13 Jbeta primers. TCRdb keeps only in-frame clones here, not all; method: immunoSEQ multiplex PCR. This sample yields about 110,000 clones, of which approximately 58% are seen a single time; about 2% belongs to the top ten. The sequence derives from a woman in her twenties or thirties in good health and CMV-seronegative. The chain carries TRBV30 and TRBJ2-3; 11 bases agree with TRBD2. The sequencing sample was made of PBMCs. The CDR3, as DNA: TGTGCCTGGAGTTCCCTAGCGGGAGGAGGGGATACGCAGTATTTT. Translating gives CAWSSLAGGGDTQYF.